Each of the 21 T cell receptor beta chains below was sequenced from the same sample in a study of T-cell reconstitution after alpha-beta-depleted transplantation in children. Molecular barcoding with unique molecular identifiers was used for the TCRbeta library. TCRdb reanalysed the PCR reads using MiXCR and keeps one entry per CDR3 protein. This repertoire shows about 400,000 distinct CDR3 sequences, just over 20% found once; its top ten account for 3.8%. Sequenced here: PBMCs from the stem cell graft donor, sampled from the stem cell graft. The receptors stem from a human donor who donated a stem cell graft to a child with acute myeloid leukemia.

J is TRBJ2-7 and V is TRBV5-1, with 8 bases fitting TRBD2. The CDR3 has 16 amino acids. The V gene's germline CDR1 is SGHRS and CDR2 YFSETQ. The V segment lost 0 bases and the J segment 1 base; nucleotides outside the gene matches: 6. CDR3 loop: CASSLGGSSGSYEQYF. CDR3 coding DNA: TGCGCCAGCAGCTTGGGGGGATCTAGCGGGTCCTACGAGCAGTACTTC. Full variable domain (missing parts from reference TRBV5-1 and TRBJ2-7): KAGVTQTPRYLIKTRGQQVTLSCSPISGHRSVSWYQQTPGQGLQFLFEYFSETQRNKGNFPGRFSGRQFSNSRSEMNVSTLELGDSALYLCASSLGGSSGSYEQYFGPGTRLTVT.

DNA of the CDR3: TGCAGCGTTGAGATCCAGACGAACACTGAAGCTTTCTTT. Amino acids: CSVEIQTNTEAFF. This sequence joins TRBV29-1 and TRBJ1-1, with unresolved D. The germline V gene has CDR1 SQVTM and CDR2 ANQGSEA. The CDR3 has 13 residues. The V end was cut by 3 bases, the J end by 1 base, with 9 bases between.

This clonotype was observed at least ten times. The genes are TRBV20-1 and TRBJ1-4; TRBD1 aligns across 8 bases. Per germline, CDR1 DFQATT and CDR2 SNEGSKA (reference sequence). This CDR3 region has 14 residues. After removal of 5 bases from V and 5 bases from J, the junction contained 7 bases not matched to a gene. This CDR3 reads CSASWTGLNEKLFF. The DNA for the CDR3 is TGCAGTGCTTCCTGGACAGGGCTGAATGAAAAACTGTTTTTT.

The chain combines TRBV7-2 with TRBJ2-1; 12 positions agree with TRBD2. The CDR3 has 16 residues. Per the germline V gene, CDR1 is SGHTA and CDR2 is FQGNSA. Trimming removed 5 bases from V and 4 bases from J; junction bases left unmatched: 6. CDR3: CASSPRTSGAYNEQFF. The CDR3 DNA reads TGTGCCAGCAGCCCCCGGACTAGCGGGGCTTACAATGAGCAGTTCTTC.

This chain links TRBV28 with TRBJ2-7, with D tentatively TRBD1 or TRBD2 (5 bases each). The CDR3 has 16 amino acids. Germline-derived CDR1 and CDR2 are MDHEN and SYDVKM. V was cut by 4 bases and J by 0 bases, with 16 bases left in between. The CDR3 spells CASSWGPTESSYEQYF. The CDR3 bases are TGTGCCAGCAGTTGGGGACCGACAGAAAGCTCCTACGAGCAGTACTTC.

The chain has TRBV10-1 and TRBJ2-1; 9 positions agree with TRBD2. CDR3 length: 14 amino acids. Germline CDR1 and CDR2: WNHNN and SYGVQD (reference sequence). The V segment lost 6 bases and the J segment 8 bases; nucleotides outside the gene matches: 8. The CDR3 bases are TGCGCCAGCAGGCCCGGGACTAGCTTCGATGAGCAGTTCTTC. Residues: CASRPGTSFDEQFF.

Ten or more counts support this clonotype. This chain uses TRBV20-1 with TRBJ2-1; D unresolved. The CDR3 consists of 11 residues. V lost 3 bases and J lost 7, with 7 bases in between. Germline CDR1 and CDR2: DFQATT and SNEGSKA (reference sequence). The CDR3 DNA reads TGCAGTGCTAGTGGCGGAAATGAGCAGTTCTTC. Protein product: CSASGGNEQFF.

This clonotype was picked up a small number of times. The chain carries TRBV24-1 and TRBJ2-4; a possible D gene is TRBD2 (5 bases). The ends were cut back, 5 bases at V and 9 bases at J, with 13 bases in the middle. Per germline, CDR1 KGHDR and CDR2 SFDVKD. The CDR3 runs to 13 residues. DNA for the CDR3: TGTGCCACCAGTGCCGGGAATGAGGGCATTCAGTACTTC. This sequence encodes CATSAGNEGIQYF.

V usage is TRBV6-1 and J usage is TRBJ1-1; D perhaps matches TRBD1 (6 bases). Germline CDR1 MNHNS, CDR2 SASEGT. With 6 bases removed from V and 7 bases from J, the gap between germline ends came to 15 bases. CDR3 size: 13 residues. The CDR3 bases are TGTGCCAGCAGCCTCGGGACACAACGTGAAGCTTTCTTT. Residues: CASSLGTQREAFF.

The rearrangement uses TRBV30 and TRBJ2-1; TRBD1 or TRBD2 may be the D gene (5 bases each). This CDR3 is 12 amino acids long. From germline, CDR1 is GTSNPN and CDR2 SVGIG (reference sequence). CDR3 amino acids: CVQGRTYNEQFF. In nucleotides, the CDR3 is TGTGTCCAGGGACGGACCTACAATGAGCAGTTCTTC.

In this sample, this clonotype turned up a few times. V and J are TRBV11-3 and TRBJ2-1; TRBD2 might be the D (7 bases). The V gene's germline CDR1 is SGHNT and CDR2 YENEEA. Trimming removed 4 bases from V and 12 bases from J, with 19 bases in between. The CDR3 extends over 14 amino acids. The CDR3 nucleotides are TGTGCCAGCAGCTCGGGGGGCGGGTCGCAGACGCAGTTCTTC. This gives the protein CASSSGGGSQTQFF.

This sequence joins TRBV12-3 or TRBV12-4 and TRBJ2-1; D is perhaps TRBD1 or TRBD2 (6 bases each). V gave up 7 bases and J gave up 4 bases, with 14 bases separating them. The CDR3 is 14 amino acids. The CDR3 DNA is TGTGCCAGCACTTCACGGAGGGGGTACAATGAGCAGTTCTTC. Protein product: CASTSRRGYNEQFF.

This clonotype was recorded at least ten times. This chain links TRBV20-1 with TRBJ2-7; D remains ambiguous. Germline CDR1 DFQATT, CDR2 SNEGSKA (reference sequence). Deletions cut 3 bases from V and 1 base from J, with 10 bases between. The CDR3 has 13 residues. The CDR3 protein is CSASPDGSYEQYF. As DNA, the CDR3 is TGCAGTGCTAGCCCCGACGGATCCTACGAGCAGTACTTC.

J is TRBJ2-1 and V is TRBV20-1; 11 bases match TRBD1. Trimming took 6 bases from V and 0 from J; bases not matched to a gene: 19. The CDR3 has 20 amino acids. The germline V gene has CDR1 DFQATT and CDR2 SNEGSKA (reference sequence). CDR3 DNA sequence: TGCAGTGCGCAAAAGTGGACAGGGGGCGTCAGCGGGAGCTCCTACAATGAGCAGTTCTTC. Protein product: CSAQKWTGGVSGSSYNEQFF.

This chain joins TRBV2 and TRBJ2-1, with 9 bases fitting TRBD1. J lost 7 bases, V lost 6 bases, and 13 bases had no gene match. The germline CDR1 and CDR2 sequences are SNHLY and FYNNEI. This CDR3 comprises 16 residues. The CDR3 region has the DNA TGTGCCAGCAGCCATTCCCGGGACAGGGACGTTAATGAGCAGTTCTTC. Translating gives CASSHSRDRDVNEQFF.

This clonotype was recorded a few times. This chain connects TRBV24-1 to TRBJ2-6; 7 bases align to TRBD1. The CDR3 extends over 17 amino acids. The V and J ends lost 3 bases and 0 bases, in that order; junction bases with no gene match: 4. CDR1 and CDR2 from the germline V gene are KGHDR and SFDVKD. The CDR3 bases are TGTGCCACCAGTGATCAGGGGGACCTCTCTGGGGCCAACGTCCTGACTTTC. Amino acids: CATSDQGDLSGANVLTF.

This clonotype was counted a few times. CDR3: CASSLQRTSGRGEQFF. CDR3 coding DNA: TGTGCCAGCAGTTTACAGCGGACTAGCGGGAGGGGTGAGCAGTTCTTC. The J gene is TRBJ2-1, the V gene TRBV27, with 15 nucleotides matching TRBD2. CDR3 length: 16 amino acids. Per the germline V gene, CDR1 is MNHEY and CDR2 is SMNVEV (reference sequence). Germline trimming cut 2 bases from V and 9 bases from J; bases unmatched to any gene: 5.

This clonotype appeared many times. The gene calls are TRBV25-1 and TRBJ2-6, with D perhaps matching TRBD1 (6 bases). CDR1 and CDR2 from the germline V gene are MGHDK and SYGVNS. V lost 7 bases and J lost 0, with 13 bases in between. The CDR3 consists of 16 residues. As DNA, the CDR3 is TGTGCCAGCATAGGACAGCCAGACTCTGGGGCCAACGTCCTGACTTTC. Its protein product is CASIGQPDSGANVLTF.

This clonotype was counted a few times. The chain has TRBV27 and TRBJ2-1; 7 nucleotides agree with TRBD2. This CDR3 contains 13 residues. V trimming: 10 bases; J trimming: 4 bases; junction bases outside the gene matches: 7. Germline-derived CDR1 and CDR2 are MNHEY and SMNVEV (reference sequence). The CDR3 DNA reads as TGTGCCACTCAGCCGGGACTATACAATGAGCAGTTCTTC. Its protein is CATQPGLYNEQFF.

This clonotype was found a few times. The J gene is TRBJ2-7, the V gene TRBV10-3, with TRBD1 as a possible D gene (6 bases). This CDR3 is built from 15 residues. The V end lost 0 bases, the J end lost 4 bases, and 13 bases lay between the germline ends. Germline CDR1 and CDR2: ENHRY and SYGVKD. The CDR3 DNA sequence: TGTGCCATCAGTGAGTCGAGAACAGGGCATTACGAGCAGTACTTC. Amino acid sequence: CAISESRTGHYEQYF.

The chain links TRBV7-9 to TRBJ2-1; 7 bases agree with TRBD2. The CDR3 extends over 14 amino acids. Germline assignment: CDR1 SEHNR and CDR2 FQNEAQ (reference sequence). V shed 7 bases, J shed 9 bases, and the junction held 12 bases outside the gene matches. CDR3 sequence (DNA): TGTGCCAGCACCTTCGGCGGGAGAGAGGGTGAGCAGTTCTTC. It specifies CASTFGGREGEQFF.